This T cell receptor (beta chain) was sequenced in a study of cytomegalovirus exposure and HLA in healthy donors. As for the study in general: Findings of an earlier analysis included about 100 million unique TCR beta sequences from roughly 200 million T cells.

With 5 bases removed from V and 0 bases from J, the gap between germline ends came to 14 bases. CDR3 length: 15 residues. The germline V gene has CDR1 LNHNV and CDR2 YYDKDF (reference sequence). With 60 Vbeta and 13 Jbeta primers, the PCR was carried out. Data came from immunoSEQ multiplex PCR; TCRdb stores just in-frame clones and leaves some out. The sample lists about 140,000 clones; about three quarters were seen once. Study observations and caveats: In an earlier analysis, productive rearrangement rates for most beta V segments clustered near 87% or 30%. According to the study, roughly 160 TCR beta chains were cytomegalovirus-associated. The number of N-insertions in an Asian-associated ancestry cluster was reportedly below the approximately 700-donor mean in a later analysis.

Turning to this clone: Its matching antigen is unknown. The sample contains more than one DNA sequence encoding this CDR3.

Source material: PBMCs. The rearrangement joins TRBV15 to TRBJ2-7; no reliable D call. This clonotype was obtained from a woman between 40 and 55 years old in good health and CMV-seronegative. CDR3 sequence reads: CATSLSAGFSYEQYF. DNA of the CDR3: TGTGCCACCAGCCTATCGGCAGGCTTCTCCTACGAGCAGTACTTC.